This T cell receptor beta chain was captured by sequencing in a study of early T cells in non-severe SARS-CoV-2 infection. TCRdb passed the 5' RACE reads through MiXCR, listing each CDR3 protein once. The sample lists approximately 77,000 distinct CDR3 sequences, about 12% occurring once. Ten or more counts support this clonotype. The germline V gene encodes CDR1 MNHEY and CDR2 SMNVEV (reference sequence). The V end lost 3 bases, the J end lost 1 base, and 10 bases lay between the germline ends. The length of the CDR3 is 14 residues. The J gene is TRBJ2-7, the V gene TRBV27; possible D gene TRBD1, 5 bases. The clonotype originates from an adult who was a healthcare worker with PCR-confirmed SARS-CoV-2 infection or an uninfected control (not recorded which). Source material: whole blood. The CDR3 DNA sequence: TGTGCCAGCAGTTTCACCGGACAATCCTACGAGCAGTACTTC. This gives the protein CASSFTGQSYEQYF.